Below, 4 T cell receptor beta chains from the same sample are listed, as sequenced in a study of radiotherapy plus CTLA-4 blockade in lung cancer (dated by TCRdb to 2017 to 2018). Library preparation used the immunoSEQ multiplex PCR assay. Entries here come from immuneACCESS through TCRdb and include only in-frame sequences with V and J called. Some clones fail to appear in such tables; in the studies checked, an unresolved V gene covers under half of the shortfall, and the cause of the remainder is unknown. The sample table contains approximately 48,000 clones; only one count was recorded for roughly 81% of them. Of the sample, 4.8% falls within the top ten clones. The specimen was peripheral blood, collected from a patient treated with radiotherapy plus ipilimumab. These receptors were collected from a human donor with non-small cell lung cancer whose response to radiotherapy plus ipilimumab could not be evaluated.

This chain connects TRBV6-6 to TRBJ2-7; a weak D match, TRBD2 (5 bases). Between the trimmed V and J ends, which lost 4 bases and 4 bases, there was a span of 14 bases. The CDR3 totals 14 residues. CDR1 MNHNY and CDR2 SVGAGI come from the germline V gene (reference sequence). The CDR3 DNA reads TGTGCCAGCAGTTCGGGATTTGGCGGTTACGAGCAGTACTTC. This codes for CASSSGFGGYEQYF.

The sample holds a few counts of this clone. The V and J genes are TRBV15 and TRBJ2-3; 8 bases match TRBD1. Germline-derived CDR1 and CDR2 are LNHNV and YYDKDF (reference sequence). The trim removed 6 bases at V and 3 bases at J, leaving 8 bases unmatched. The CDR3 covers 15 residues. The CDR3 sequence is CATRDGTGVTDTQYF. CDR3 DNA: TGTGCCACCAGAGACGGGACAGGTGTAACAGATACGCAGTATTTT.

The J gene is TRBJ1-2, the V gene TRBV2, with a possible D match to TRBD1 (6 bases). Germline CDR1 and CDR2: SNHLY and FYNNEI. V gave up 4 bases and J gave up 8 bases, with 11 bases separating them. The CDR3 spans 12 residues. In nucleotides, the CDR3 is TGTGCCAGCAGTGTACAGGGCCGGGGCTACACCTTC. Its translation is CASSVQGRGYTF.

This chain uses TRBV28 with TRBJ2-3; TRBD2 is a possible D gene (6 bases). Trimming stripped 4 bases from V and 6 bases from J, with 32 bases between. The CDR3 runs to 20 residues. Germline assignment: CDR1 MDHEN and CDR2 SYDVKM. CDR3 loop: CASSSPQLLGTWRARDTQYF. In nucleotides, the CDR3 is TGTGCCAGCAGTTCCCCTCAACTCCTTGGGACTTGGCGCGCTAGGGATACGCAGTATTTT.